This T cell receptor (beta chain) is from a study of blood T cell repertoires in COVID-19. Study overall: The study drew acute and convalescent COVID-19 samples from the United States, Italy and Spain.

Methods used by the authors: Nucleated cell counts were estimated from reference gene primer amplification. TCRdb's table, derived via immunoSEQ multiplex PCR, lists solely in-frame clones and lacks some. D and trimming come from the DNA, and the V and J calls and clone size come from that table. The table includes approximately 200,000 clones, 85% to 95% detected once. Germline V gives CDR1 MNHNS, CDR2 SASEGT. Trimming stripped 1 base from V and 4 bases from J, with 5 bases between. The CDR3 extends over 14 amino acids. During active infection, Seattle patients enrolled and were then monitored through disease.

The sequenced material came from peripheral blood. The TCR was taken from a man aged 30 to 39 with COVID-19, enrolled during active disease. This chain uses TRBV6-1 with TRBJ1-6; D is uncertain. The CDR3 DNA reads as TGTGCCAGCAGTGAAGTTGAGTATAATTCACCCCTCCACTTT. As protein: CASSEVEYNSPLHF.